This TCR beta chain was obtained from a study of T cell responses to AZD1222 COVID-19 vaccine. Measured with immunoSEQ multiplex PCR; TCRdb has only the in-frame clones, and not every one. The profile covers roughly 150,000 clones, with 90% appearing a single time and about 6.5% taken by the ten largest. V gave up 2 bases and J gave up 1 base, with 5 bases separating them. Germline V gene data show CDR1 as LGHNA and CDR2 as YSLEER. The CDR3 totals 13 residues. The TCR sequence derives from an adult who received the AZD1222 COVID-19 vaccine. The V and J genes are TRBV4-3 and TRBJ1-1; D uncertain. The source was peripheral blood, collected 28 days after the second AZD1222 dose. This CDR3 is CASSQSENTEAFF. The DNA for the CDR3 is TGCGCCAGCAGCCAATCCGAGAACACTGAAGCTTTCTTT.